Below, 3 T cell receptor beta chains from the same sample are listed, as sequenced in a study of T cell responses to AZD1222 COVID-19 vaccine. The table came from immunoSEQ multiplex PCR; TCRdb's copy has only in-frame clones and leaves some out. This sample yields roughly 30,000 clones, of which around 78% are seen a single time; 3.5% to 5.5% belongs to the top ten. Sample: peripheral blood, taken 28 days after the second AZD1222 dose. The receptors were sampled from an adult who received the AZD1222 COVID-19 vaccine.

The chain employs TRBV9 and TRBJ1-2, with TRBD1 matching over 11 bases. CDR1 is SGDLS, CDR2 YYNGEE, per germline. The CDR3 contains 18 residues. V was pared by 4 bases and J by 3 bases, with 14 bases of the junction left unmatched. CDR3 loop: CASSPSPGTGGFYYGYTF. The CDR3 DNA is TGTGCCAGCAGCCCCAGTCCCGGGACAGGGGGTTTCTACTATGGCTACACCTTC.

There are a few counts of this clone. V gene TRBV27 combines with J gene TRBJ1-5; TRBD1 matches at 8 bases. CDR1 and CDR2 (germline): MNHEY, SMNVEV (reference sequence). V lost 5 bases and J lost 7; bases outside the gene matches: 7. The CDR3 contains 14 residues. The CDR3 sequence is CASSGQGLTQPQHF. CDR3 sequence (DNA): TGTGCCAGCAGTGGACAGGGTTTGACGCAGCCCCAGCATTTT.

The rearrangement uses TRBV4-3 and TRBJ1-1; a possible D gene is TRBD1 (5 bases). The V end was cut by 2 bases, the J end by 1 base, with 11 bases between. The CDR3 extends over 15 amino acids. Germline V gives CDR1 LGHNA, CDR2 YSLEER. For the CDR3, the DNA is TGCGCCAGCAGCCAACCAGGAACAGGGAACACTGAAGCTTTCTTT. Translation gives CASSQPGTGNTEAFF.